This T cell receptor (beta chain) was captured in a study of blood T cell repertoires in COVID-19. Study-level information: COVID-19 samples collected from the United States, Italy and Spain covered acute and convalescent phases. T cells, B-cell-depleted T cells, or PBMCs provided the cDNA or gDNA that served as material.

The CDR3 is 14 residues long. V lost 6 bases, J lost 10 bases, and 9 bases stayed unmatched. Germline V gene lookup returns CDR1 KGHSH and CDR2 LQKENI. Authors' methods: How many nucleated cells were present was estimated from reference gene primer amplification. Profiled with immunoSEQ multiplex PCR; TCRdb holds only in-frame clones, not every one. V and J calls and clone size are copied from that table; D and trimming were computed from the DNA. The table includes some 150,000 clones, over 75% detected once. The receptor comes from a human donor in a cohort sampled during active COVID-19. The sample comprised peripheral blood. V is TRBV18 and J is TRBJ2-1; 10 bases align to TRBD1. The CDR3 loop is CASSRDRGVAEQFF. The CDR3 DNA follows: TGTGCCAGCTCCCGGGACAGGGGTGTAGCGGAGCAGTTCTTC.